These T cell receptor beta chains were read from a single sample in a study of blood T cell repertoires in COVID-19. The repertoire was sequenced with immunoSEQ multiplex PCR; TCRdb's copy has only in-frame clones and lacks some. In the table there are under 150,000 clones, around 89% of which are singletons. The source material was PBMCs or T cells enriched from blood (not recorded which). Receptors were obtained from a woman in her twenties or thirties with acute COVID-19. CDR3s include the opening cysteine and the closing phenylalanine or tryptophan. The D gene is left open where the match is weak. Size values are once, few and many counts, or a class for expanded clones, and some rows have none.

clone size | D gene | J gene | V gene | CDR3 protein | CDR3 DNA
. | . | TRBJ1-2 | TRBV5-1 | CASSSTGGGGYTF | TGCGCCAGCAGCTCGACAGGTGGAGGAGGCTACACCTTC
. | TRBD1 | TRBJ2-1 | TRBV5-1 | CASSGQGAYNEQFF | TGCGCCAGCAGCGGACAGGGGGCTTACAATGAGCAGTTCTTC
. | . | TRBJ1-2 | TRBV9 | CASSGQTYGYTF | TGTGCCAGCAGCGGACAGACTTATGGCTACACCTTC
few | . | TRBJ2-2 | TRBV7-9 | CASSLAHEANTGELFF | TGTGCCAGCAGCTTAGCGCATGAGGCCAACACCGGGGAGCTGTTTTTT
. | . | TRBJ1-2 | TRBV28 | CASSLSNSPGHRYGYTF | TGTGCCAGCAGTTTGTCTAATAGCCCGGGACACCGCTATGGCTACACCTTC
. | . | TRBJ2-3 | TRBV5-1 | CASSLQGWGTDTQYF | TGCGCCAGCAGCTTGCAGGGGTGGGGCACAGATACGCAGTATTTT
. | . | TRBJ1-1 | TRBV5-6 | CASSLVGANTEAFF | TGTGCCAGCAGCTTGGTTGGGGCGAACACTGAAGCTTTCTTT
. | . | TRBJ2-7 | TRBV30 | CAWSGSGYSSYEQYF | TGTGCCTGGAGTGGTAGCGGATACAGCTCCTACGAGCAGTACTTC
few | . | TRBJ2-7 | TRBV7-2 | CASSLAGATSYEQYF | TGTGCCAGCAGCTTAGCAGGGGCCACCTCCTACGAGCAGTACTTC
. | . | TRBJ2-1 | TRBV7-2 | CASSLGANNEQFF | TGTGCCAGCAGCTTAGGGGCGAACAATGAGCAGTTCTTC
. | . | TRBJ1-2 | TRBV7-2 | CASSDGTPGYTF | TGTGCCAGCAGCGACGGGACACCTGGCTACACCTTC
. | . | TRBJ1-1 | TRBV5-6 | CASSLGRGGTEAFF | TGTGCCAGCAGCTTGGGCAGGGGCGGCACTGAAGCTTTCTTT
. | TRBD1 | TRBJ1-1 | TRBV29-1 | CSARTGGVANTEAFF | TGCAGCGCCCGGACAGGGGGTGTAGCGAACACTGAAGCTTTCTTT
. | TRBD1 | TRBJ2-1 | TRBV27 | CASSTDRGGNNEQFF | TGTGCCAGCAGTACAGACAGGGGTGGGAACAATGAGCAGTTCTTC
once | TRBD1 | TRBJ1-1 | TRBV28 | CASSTDKWDRVTEAFF | TGTGCCAGCAGTACCGACAAATGGGACAGGGTCACTGAAGCTTTCTTT
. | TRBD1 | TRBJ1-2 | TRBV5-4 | CASSPGQGYAYGYTF | TGTGCCAGCAGCCCGGGACAGGGATACGCCTATGGCTACACCTTC
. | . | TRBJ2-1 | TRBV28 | CASTLDSTYNEQFF | TGTGCCAGCACCCTAGACAGTACTTACAATGAGCAGTTCTTC
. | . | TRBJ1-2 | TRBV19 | CASGDIWDGYTF | TGTGCCAGCGGGGACATTTGGGATGGCTACACCTTC
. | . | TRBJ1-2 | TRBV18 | CASSSRQEDGYGYTF | TGTGCCAGCTCATCGCGACAGGAGGATGGCTATGGCTACACCTTC
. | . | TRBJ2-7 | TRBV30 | CAWSVQVEQYF | TGTGCCTGGAGTGTACAGGTCGAGCAGTACTTC
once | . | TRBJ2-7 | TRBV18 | CASSPPGRGYEQYF | TGTGCCAGCTCACCACCAGGCAGGGGCTACGAGCAGTACTTC
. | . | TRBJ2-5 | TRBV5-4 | CASSSSGLQETQYF | TGTGCCAGCAGTTCGAGCGGACTCCAAGAGACCCAGTACTTC
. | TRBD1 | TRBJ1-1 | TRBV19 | CASSIKGATEAFF | TGTGCCAGTAGTATAAAGGGGGCCACTGAAGCTTTCTTT
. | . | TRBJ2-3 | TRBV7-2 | CASSLVLGDTQYF | TGTGCCAGCAGCTTAGTCCTCGGAGATACGCAGTATTTT
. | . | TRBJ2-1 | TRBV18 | CASSPGSDPSYNEQFF | TGTGCCAGCTCACCCGGGAGTGACCCGTCCTACAATGAGCAGTTCTTC
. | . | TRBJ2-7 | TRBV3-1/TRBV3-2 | CASSQDTREQYF | TGTGCCAGCAGCCAAGATACTCGAGAGCAGTACTTC
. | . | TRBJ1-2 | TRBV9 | CASSVDRGSTNYGYTF | TGTGCCAGCAGCGTAGATCGGGGGTCCACTAACTATGGCTACACCTTC
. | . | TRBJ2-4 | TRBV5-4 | CASSFGANLGGSKNIQYF | TGTGCCAGCAGCTTTGGGGCGAATCTAGGGGGATCCAAAAACATTCAGTACTTC
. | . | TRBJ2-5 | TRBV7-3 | CASSPGVNQETQYF | TGTGCCAGCAGCCCGGGGGTCAATCAAGAGACCCAGTACTTC
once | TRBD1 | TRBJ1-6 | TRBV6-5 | CASRRGQGNLPLHF | TGTGCCAGCAGGAGGGGACAGGGGAACCTGCCCCTCCACTTT
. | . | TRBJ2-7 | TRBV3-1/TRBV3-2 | CASSLRGTYYEQYF | TGTGCCAGCAGCCTCCGGGGAACTTACTACGAGCAGTACTTC
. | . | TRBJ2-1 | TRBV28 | CASSFSGTRGVETYNEQFF | TGTGCCAGCAGTTTCTCCGGGACACGAGGGGTAGAGACCTACAATGAGCAGTTCTTC